This TCR beta chain is drawn from a study of T cell responses to AZD1222 COVID-19 vaccine. Pooling of second doses given at about 4 or about 12 weeks was done. With regard to this clone: Its specificity is not known.

Using immunoSEQ multiplex PCR, the repertoire was profiled, and TCRdb retains in-frame clones only, with some absent. The table lists 150,000 or so clones, around 93% of them singletons, with roughly 3.8% in the top ten. Germline V gene data show CDR1 as PRHDT and CDR2 as FYEKMQ (reference sequence). The CDR3 has 14 amino acids. The trim removed 5 bases at V and 7 bases at J, leaving 5 bases unmatched. Study conclusions and caveats: Only after the peak T cell response were repertoires sampled.

The sequence derives from an adult who received the AZD1222 COVID-19 vaccine. Source: peripheral blood, taken 28 days after the second AZD1222 dose. The chain joins TRBV13 to TRBJ1-4; TRBD1 matches 9 bases. The CDR3 DNA sequence: TGTGCCAGCAGCCTCCGGACAGGGGTTGAAAAACTGTTTTTT. This encodes CASSLRTGVEKLFF.